This TCR beta chain originates from a study of blood T cell repertoires in COVID-19. Study details: The analysed material was cDNA or gDNA that came from T cells, B-cell-depleted T cells, or PBMCs.

Per the authors' pipeline: Estimates of nucleated cell counts were drawn from the amplification of reference gene primers. Libraries were prepared by immunoSEQ multiplex PCR; TCRdb keeps only in-frame clonotypes and omits some of them. The V and J calls and clone size were taken over from that table, and D and trimming were inferred from the DNA. The data hold over 150,000 clones, with roughly 80% observed a single time. Material: peripheral blood. This clonotype was obtained from an older woman with acute or convalescent COVID-19.

The CDR3 nucleotides read TGCGCCAGCAGCTTCAATCCGGGGTCGGGTAGCACAGATACGCAGTATTTT. Translating it yields CASSFNPGSGSTDTQYF. The chain has TRBV5-1 and TRBJ2-3, with a possible D match to TRBD2 (5 bases). Germline lookup yields CDR1 SGHRS and CDR2 YFSETQ. V lost 2 bases and J lost 0, with 16 bases in between. CDR3 length equals 17 residues.